This TCR beta chain was identified in a study of blood T cell repertoires in COVID-19. The CDR3 runs to 14 residues. Germline V gene sequence: CDR1 SNHLY, CDR2 FYNNEI. The V segment lost 6 bases and the J segment 6 bases; nucleotides outside the gene matches: 0. Generated by immunoSEQ multiplex PCR, the TCRdb table keeps only in-frame clones and is missing some. The sample records roughly 260,000 clones, about 91% being singletons. The clonotype was recovered from a person aged 18 to 30 with COVID-19, enrolled during active disease. The specimen sequenced was peripheral blood. The chain couples TRBV2 to TRBJ2-2; 14 bases are a match to TRBD2. The CDR3 sequence is CASRGLAGAGELFF. The CDR3 DNA reads as TGTGCCAGCAGGGGACTAGCGGGAGCCGGGGAGCTGTTTTTT.